A single sample gave rise to the 13 T cell receptor beta chains below, sequenced in a study of OX40 agonist ivuxolimab in advanced cancers. Some clones are missing from TCRdb's copy, which holds only in-frame ones; the method was immunoSEQ multiplex PCR. The data hold over 100,000 clones, with about 92% observed a single time. Sequencing was performed on CD4+ or CD8+ T cells sorted from blood, taken in a trial of the OX40 agonist ivuxolimab. Source of these receptors: an adult with an advanced solid tumor such as melanoma, head and neck, liver or kidney cancer.

The V gene is TRBV18, the J gene TRBJ2-3; D ambiguous. From germline, CDR1 is KGHSH and CDR2 LQKENI. V lost 3 bases and J lost 4, with 32 bases in between. CDR3 length: 21 residues. The CDR3 here is CASSPPFRAASFHWPADTQYF. The CDR3 bases are TGTGCCAGCTCACCGCCTTTTAGGGCAGCCAGCTTTCACTGGCCAGCAGATACGCAGTATTTT.

The DNA for the CDR3 is TGTGCCAGCAGCTTGGGGGGCAGTTGGCGCTACGAGCAGTACTTC. Protein: CASSLGGSWRYEQYF. V gene TRBV5-6 combines with J gene TRBJ2-7, with a weak D call TRBD1 (5 bases). The CDR3 contains 15 residues. Germline CDR1 reads SGHDT; CDR2 reads YYEEEE. V lost 0 bases to trimming and J lost 3 bases, with 13 bases between them.

This chain uses TRBV28 with TRBJ1-1, with 7 bases matching TRBD1. The CDR3 runs 15 residues. Germline CDR1 is MDHEN and CDR2 is SYDVKM. V was pared by 6 bases and J by 3 bases, with 10 bases of the junction left unmatched. The CDR3 here is CASRTPTGRHTEAFF. The CDR3 DNA follows: TGTGCCAGCAGAACCCCGACAGGGCGGCACACTGAAGCTTTCTTT.

V and J are TRBV4-1 and TRBJ1-5, with D possibly TRBD1 on 5 matching bases. The CDR3 has 19 residues. Deletions cut 2 bases from V and 0 bases from J, with 20 bases between. Germline CDR1 reads MGHRA; CDR2 reads YSYEKL. This CDR3 reads CASSQPHAWGGDSNQPQHF. The CDR3 DNA sequence: TGCGCCAGCAGCCAACCGCACGCCTGGGGGGGGGATAGCAATCAGCCCCAGCATTTT.

V usage is TRBV18 and J usage is TRBJ1-1; TRBD1 matches at 7 bases. The germline V gene encodes CDR1 KGHSH and CDR2 LQKENI. The ends lost 1 base at V and 0 bases at J; junction bases unmatched: 5. CDR3 size: 16 residues. In DNA form, the CDR3 reads TGTGCCAGCTCACCACTACAGGGGTCAATGAACACTGAAGCTTTCTTT. The encoded protein is CASSPLQGSMNTEAFF.

V and J are TRBV5-4 and TRBJ1-1; D ambiguous. Trimming left V 5 bases short and J 0 bases short, with 11 bases between. The CDR3 runs 14 residues. Germline V gene data show CDR1 as SGHNT and CDR2 as YYREEE (reference sequence). The CDR3 here is CASSVLQVNTEAFF. CDR3 bases: TGTGCCAGCAGTGTATTGCAGGTGAACACTGAAGCTTTCTTT. Variable domain in full (rest from reference TRBV5-4 and TRBJ1-1): ETGVTQSPTHLIKTRGQQVTLRCSSQSGHNTVSWYQQALGQGPQFIFQYYREEENGRGNFPPRFSGLQFPNYSSELNVNALELDDSALYLCASSVLQVNTEAFFGQGTRLTVV.

The chain uses TRBV6-5 and TRBJ2-7; D perhaps matches TRBD1 (6 bases). The CDR3 totals 14 residues. Trimming took 6 bases from V and 1 from J, leaving 13 bases between them. From germline, CDR1 is MNHEY and CDR2 SVGAGI. The CDR3 is CASRYNRVSYEQYF. For the CDR3, the DNA is TGTGCCAGCAGATATAACAGGGTATCCTACGAGCAGTACTTC.

This clone was seen more than once but under ten times. This sequence joins TRBV7-9 and TRBJ2-4; TRBD1 is a possible D gene (6 bases). This CDR3 has 15 residues. Germline loops: CDR1 SEHNR, CDR2 FQNEAQ (reference sequence). Deletions cut 5 bases from V and 6 bases from J, with 17 bases between. The chain's CDR3 is CASSPKHRVGNIQYF. The CDR3 nucleotides read TGTGCCAGCAGCCCCAAGCACAGGGTAGGAAACATTCAGTACTTC.

V is TRBV5-1 and J is TRBJ1-4; 7 nucleotides match TRBD1. Germline CDR1 and CDR2: SGHRS and YFSETQ. Unmatched junction bases numbered 4, after V lost 8 bases and J lost 3 bases. The CDR3 runs to 13 residues. The CDR3, as DNA: TGCGCCAGTAAGGGGGCTGCTAATGAAAAACTGTTTTTT. This translates into CASKGAANEKLFF.

The rearrangement joins TRBV7-3 to TRBJ2-2; the match to TRBD2 covers 10 bases. The CDR3 contains 15 residues. Germline lookup yields CDR1 SGHTA and CDR2 FQGTGA. V lost 8 bases to trimming and J lost 6 bases; unmatched junction nucleotides: 9. DNA of the CDR3: TGTGCCAGCTCGGAGCCTAGCGGGAGATCCGGGGAGCTGTTTTTT. Protein: CASSEPSGRSGELFF.

V and J are TRBV10-3 and TRBJ1-2; maybe TRBD1 (6 bases). The germline V and J ends were trimmed by 6 bases and 10 bases, with 30 bases remaining between them. The germline V gene has CDR1 ENHRY and CDR2 SYGVKD. The CDR3 extends over 17 amino acids. CDR3 sequence reads: CAIRDSGGARNTRIYTF. Written as DNA, the CDR3 is TGTGCCATCAGAGACAGCGGGGGGGCGCGGAATACGCGGATCTACACCTTC.

The V gene is TRBV5-1, the J gene TRBJ2-5; TRBD1 might be the D (6 bases). This CDR3 has 16 residues. Germline V gene data show CDR1 as SGHRS and CDR2 as YFSETQ. Trimming left V 4 bases short and J 1 base short, with 17 bases between. CDR3 DNA sequence: TGCGCCAGCAGCGTCCCACCGGGACACATCCAAGAGACCCAGTACTTC. Its protein product is CASSVPPGHIQETQYF.

This clone occurred a few times. This chain connects TRBV7-9 to TRBJ1-1; D gene ambiguous. Looked up from germline, CDR1 is SEHNR and CDR2 is FQNEAQ (reference sequence). The CDR3 has 13 residues. Between the trimmed V and J ends, which lost 6 bases and 1 base, there was a span of 9 bases. CDR3 bases: TGTGCCAGCAGTTATTCAGGGAACACTGAAGCTTTCTTT. It encodes CASSYSGNTEAFF.